Listed below are T cell receptor beta chains from one sample, sequenced in a study of T-cell reconstitution after alpha-beta-depleted transplantation in children. TCRdb used MiXCR to reprocess the PCR reads, holding one entry per CDR3 protein. The sample records 580,000 or so distinct CDR3 sequences, roughly 23% being singletons. The material was PBMCs, mostly from graft donor cells, obtained 360 days after TCRalphabeta/CD19-depleted stem cell transplant. These receptors were collected from a boy younger than two who had a stem cell transplant for acute myeloid leukemia, so the T cells may come from the graft donor. Each CDR3 is given with its conserved first and last residue. The order of the fields is J gene, V gene, D gene, clone size, CDR3 protein, CDR3 DNA. A D gene is named only where the DNA matches it firmly. Only part of the rows carry a size: once, few, many, or a class if the clone is expanded.

J: TRBJ2-5; V: TRBV29-1; D: TRBD2; size: few; CDR3: CSVYKRGSFQETQYF; DNA: TGCAGCGTATATAAGCGGGGGAGCTTCCAAGAGACCCAGTACTTC
J: TRBJ2-1; V: TRBV5-1; D: TRBD2; size: -; CDR3: CASSFGGGSNEQFF; DNA: TGCGCCAGCAGCTTCGGCGGGGGGTCCAATGAGCAGTTCTTC
J: TRBJ2-3; V: TRBV15; D: -; size: -; CDR3: CATSEDGDTQYF; DNA: TGTGCCACCAGCGAGGACGGAGATACGCAGTATTTT
J: TRBJ2-1; V: TRBV4-3; D: TRBD1; size: few; CDR3: CASSQGRGTGGNNEQFF; DNA: TGCGCCAGCAGCCAAGGACGAGGGACAGGGGGTAACAATGAGCAGTTCTTC
J: TRBJ2-2; V: TRBV12-3/TRBV12-4; D: -; size: many; CDR3: CASSLWLMNTGELFF; DNA: TGTGCCAGCAGTTTATGGCTGATGAACACCGGGGAGCTGTTTTTT
J: TRBJ1-3; V: TRBV12-3/TRBV12-4; D: -; size: few; CDR3: CASSLVAGNTIYF; DNA: TGTGCCAGCAGTTTGGTGGCTGGAAACACCATATATTTT
J: TRBJ1-1; V: TRBV20-1; D: -; size: few; CDR3: CSALPGGPDTEAFF; DNA: TGCAGTGCGTTACCGGGAGGACCGGACACTGAAGCTTTCTTT
J: TRBJ2-3; V: TRBV5-5; D: -; size: many; CDR3: CASSLRQAGTDTQYF; DNA: TGTGCCAGCAGCCTCCGACAGGCAGGCACAGATACGCAGTATTTT
J: TRBJ1-1; V: TRBV6-5; D: -; size: -; CDR3: CASSYPGMNTEAFF; DNA: TGTGCCAGCAGTTACCCAGGCATGAACACTGAAGCTTTCTTT
J: TRBJ2-7; V: TRBV20-1; D: -; size: many; CDR3: CSALRDTYYEQYF; DNA: TGCAGTGCCCTAAGGGACACCTACTACGAGCAGTACTTC
J: TRBJ2-5; V: TRBV20-1; D: -; size: -; CDR3: CSARDPWQGVKETQYF; DNA: TGCAGTGCTAGAGATCCCTGGCAGGGAGTGAAGGAGACCCAGTACTTC
J: TRBJ2-5; V: TRBV12-3/TRBV12-4; D: -; size: many; CDR3: CASCLWDLEDETQYF; DNA: TGTGCCAGCTGCCTCTGGGACCTAGAGGACGAGACCCAGTACTTC
J: TRBJ2-2; V: TRBV2; D: TRBD1; size: many; CDR3: CASHRGQGLGTGELFF; DNA: TGTGCCAGCCACAGAGGACAGGGCCTAGGGACCGGGGAGCTGTTTTTT
J: TRBJ1-1; V: TRBV28; D: -; size: many; CDR3: CASSLAVEAFF; DNA: TGTGCCAGCAGTTTAGCGGTTGAAGCTTTCTTT
J: TRBJ2-1; V: TRBV6-1; D: TRBD1; size: few; CDR3: CASSRKDRGTYNEQFF; DNA: TGTGCCAGCAGCAGAAAGGACAGGGGCACCTACAATGAGCAGTTCTTC
J: TRBJ1-5; V: TRBV3-1; D: -; size: -; CDR3: CASSQADSNQPQHF; DNA: TGTGCCAGCAGCCAAGCAGATAGCAATCAGCCCCAGCATTTT
J: TRBJ1-1; V: TRBV5-1; D: -; size: few; CDR3: CASSRQSNTEAFF; DNA: TGCGCCAGCAGTCGACAGAGTAACACTGAAGCTTTCTTT
J: TRBJ2-3; V: TRBV18; D: TRBD1; size: -; CDR3: CASSPPVGTGFPLKSF; DNA: TGTGCCAGCTCACCACCGGTGGGGACAGGGTTCCCCCTAAAAAGTTTT
J: TRBJ1-2; V: TRBV12-3/TRBV12-4; D: -; size: -; CDR3: CASSLSNPDGYTF; DNA: TGTGCCAGCAGTTTATCTAATCCGGATGGCTACACCTTC
J: TRBJ1-1; V: TRBV5-1; D: -; size: many; CDR3: CASSLRQWGTEAFF; DNA: TGCGCCAGCAGCTTGCGACAGTGGGGCACTGAAGCTTTCTTT
J: TRBJ2-5; V: TRBV25-1; D: -; size: many; CDR3: CASSEPRFSGSWVIQETQYF; DNA: TGTGCCAGCAGTGAGCCAAGGTTCTCTGGTTCCTGGGTGATTCAAGAGACCCAGTACTTC
J: TRBJ1-2; V: TRBV19; D: -; size: -; CDR3: CASSPKQGTYGYTF; DNA: TGTGCCAGTAGTCCCAAACAGGGTACCTATGGCTACACCTTC
J: TRBJ2-1; V: TRBV11-2; D: TRBD2; size: few; CDR3: CASSSALWTSGAGDEQFF; DNA: TGTGCCAGCAGCTCCGCCTTATGGACTAGCGGGGCGGGCGATGAGCAGTTCTTC
J: TRBJ2-3; V: TRBV12-3/TRBV12-4; D: -; size: few; CDR3: CASSPDFLPQYF; DNA: TGTGCCAGCAGTCCGGACTTTTTGCCGCAGTATTTT
J: TRBJ2-7; V: TRBV20-1; D: TRBD1; size: -; CDR3: CSASAGGGNEQYF; DNA: TGCAGTGCTAGCGCAGGGGGTGGGAACGAGCAGTACTTC
J: TRBJ1-1; V: TRBV6-5; D: TRBD1; size: -; CDR3: CASSYVAGGAGGTEAFF; DNA: TGTGCCAGCAGTTACGTAGCGGGTGGGGCAGGGGGCACTGAAGCTTTCTTT
J: TRBJ2-7; V: TRBV20-1; D: -; size: many; CDR3: CSAGDTGPTYEQYF; DNA: TGCAGTGCTGGGGATACCGGGCCGACCTACGAGCAGTACTTC
J: TRBJ1-2; V: TRBV18; D: TRBD1; size: -; CDR3: CASSTPGQGRGYGYTF; DNA: TGTGCCAGCTCAACGCCAGGACAGGGAAGAGGTTATGGCTACACCTTC
J: TRBJ2-5; V: TRBV4-1; D: -; size: many; CDR3: CASSQEGWGEETQYF; DNA: TGCGCCAGCAGCCAAGAAGGCTGGGGAGAAGAGACCCAGTACTTC
J: TRBJ1-1; V: TRBV6-5; D: -; size: few; CDR3: CASSYSKGLGTEAFF; DNA: TGTGCCAGCAGTTACTCGAAAGGTTTGGGAACTGAAGCTTTCTTT
J: TRBJ2-7; V: TRBV12-3/TRBV12-4; D: -; size: many; CDR3: CASSRGSDEQYF; DNA: TGTGCCAGCAGTAGGGGGTCGGACGAGCAGTACTTC
J: TRBJ2-7; V: TRBV19; D: TRBD1; size: -; CDR3: CASSIGPGQGAYEQYF; DNA: TGTGCCAGTAGTATCGGCCCGGGACAGGGCGCCTACGAGCAGTACTTC
J: TRBJ2-3; V: TRBV20-1; D: TRBD2; size: few; CDR3: CSAKGGGFTDTQYF; DNA: TGCAGTGCTAAGGGCGGGGGGTTCACAGATACGCAGTATTTT
J: TRBJ1-2; V: TRBV11-2; D: TRBD1; size: many; CDR3: CASSFRQGGNYGYTF; DNA: TGTGCCAGCAGCTTCAGACAGGGCGGGAACTATGGCTACACCTTC
J: TRBJ1-4; V: TRBV28; D: TRBD1; size: -; CDR3: CASSSDRGGEKLFF; DNA: TGTGCCAGCAGTTCCGACAGGGGGGGTGAAAAACTGTTTTTT
J: TRBJ2-1; V: TRBV15; D: -; size: -; CDR3: CATSSLGVNEQFF; DNA: TGTGCCACCAGCAGTCTAGGGGTGAATGAGCAGTTCTTC
J: TRBJ2-2; V: TRBV7-3; D: -; size: -; CDR3: CASSDPTVTGELFF; DNA: TGTGCCAGCAGCGACCCTACGGTGACCGGGGAGCTGTTTTTT